This T cell receptor (beta chain) was obtained from a study of blood T cell repertoires in COVID-19. Donors in Cohort 3 counted as recovered after two negative PCRs, clearance, or symptom resolution. The CDR3 has 13 amino acids. V lost 4 bases, J lost 4 bases, and 9 bases lay in between. Germline assignment: CDR1 SGHNT and CDR2 YYREEE (reference sequence). TCRdb's copy holds only in-frame clones and misses some; the assay was immunoSEQ multiplex PCR. This sample has 200,000 to 250,000 clones, with around 84% found just once. The rearrangement uses TRBV5-4 and TRBJ1-5; D is perhaps TRBD1 (6 bases). Material for sequencing was PBMCs or T cells enriched from blood (not recorded which). The sequence derives from a woman in her forties who had recovered from COVID-19. The CDR3 protein is CASSLDRNQPQHF. CDR3 sequence (DNA): TGTGCCAGCAGCCTAGACAGGAATCAGCCCCAGCATTTT.